This T cell receptor beta chain was sequenced during a study of long-term antiretroviral therapy in people with HIV. The study, taken as a whole, reports: Subsequent to ART, diversity was augmented yet persisted below that of transplant donor controls.

Survey-level immunoSEQ v3.0 assays were run. Data came from immunoSEQ multiplex PCR; TCRdb stores just in-frame clones and leaves some out. Of around 15,000 clones listed, approximately 84% are singletons. V dropped 3 bases and J dropped 5; count of bases not matched to a gene: 14. There are 17 residues in the CDR3. CDR1 is MDHEN and CDR2 is SYDVKM in the germline V gene. Worth noting for this clone: The antigen is not known.

This rearrangement joins TRBV28 to TRBJ2-7, with TRBD1 matching over 9 bases. Here the sequenced sample was unsorted PBMCs, taken 0.5 years after starting antiretroviral therapy. This TCR derives from a woman aged 40-49 years with HIV. CDR3 protein: CASSFTGGSGSVDEQYF. For the CDR3, the DNA is TGTGCCAGCAGTTTTACAGGGGGCTCCGGGAGTGTCGACGAGCAGTACTTC.